This TCR beta chain derives from a study of blood T cells in healthy people across ages. Study outcomes and limitations: TCR beta diversity per million T cells fell roughly linearly with age. Naive CD4+ cell counts and diversity both ran higher in long-lived than in aged donors.

A second PCR of 7 to 11 cycles used a sample-barcoded 5' primer and a J-beta primer mix. MiXCR was run by TCRdb on the 5' RACE reads, yielding one entry per CDR3 protein. The profile shows over 600,000 distinct CDR3 sequences, around 50% of them singletons. V lost 1 base and J 4 bases, leaving 7 bases between the germline ends. The CDR3 runs to 13 residues. Germline V gene data show CDR1 as KGHDR and CDR2 as SFDVKD. This clonotype occurred a few times. Its antigen is unidentified. The specimen was blood. J is TRBJ2-7 and V is TRBV24-1, with D uncertain. This clonotype was obtained from a man aged 35 to 55 in good health. This CDR3 reads CATSDFGPYEQYF. CDR3 bases: TGTGCCACCAGTGATTTTGGACCTTACGAGCAGTACTTC.